The 11 T cell receptor beta chains reported below all come from one sample, sequenced in a study of shared clonotypes between healthy human individuals. TCRdb keeps only in-frame clones here, not all; method: immunoSEQ multiplex PCR. The sample shows 2 million to 2.5 million clones, 85% to 95% of them seen only once. The sequenced sample was naive CD4+ T cells from PBMCs. Subset specified: CD45RA+ positively selected. These receptors all come from a man aged 18 to 30 in good health. Some clones in this sample may be carry-over from other donors' samples.

About this clone: The same CDR3 also results from other DNA sequences found in this sample. The CDR3 spells CASSLGLSNQPQHF. The CDR3 nucleotides read TGTGCCAGCAGCTTGGGATTAAGCAATCAGCCCCAGCATTTT. This chain uses TRBV5-6 with TRBJ1-5; D is unclear. V lost 0 bases and J lost 1, with 5 bases in between. The V gene's germline CDR1 is SGHDT and CDR2 YYEEEE. The CDR3 loop spans 14 amino acids.

The V call is TRBV5-5, the J call TRBJ2-1; unclear D gene. Trimming removed 0 bases at V and 4 bases at J, with 5 bases between. The CDR3 sequence is 13 residues long. The germline CDR1 and CDR2 sequences are SGHKS and YYEKEE (reference sequence). The CDR3 loop reads CASSLVIYNEQFF. CDR3 DNA: TGTGCCAGCAGCTTGGTTATTTACAATGAGCAGTTCTTC.

This clone was counted once. V gene TRBV19 combines with J gene TRBJ2-7; 7 bases agree with TRBD1. The CDR3 covers 14 residues. The V gene's germline CDR1 is LNHDA and CDR2 SQIVND (reference sequence). V trimming: 10 bases; J trimming: 5 bases; junction bases outside the gene matches: 14. CDR3 sequence (DNA): TGTGCCACCGCAACCGGGACAGAGATCCACGAGCAGTACTTC. Encoded protein: CATATGTEIHEQYF.

V is TRBV2 and J is TRBJ2-1, with TRBD1 as a possible D gene (8 bases). CDR1 is SNHLY and CDR2 is FYNNEI in the germline V gene. The V gene lost 3 bases and the J gene lost 14 bases, with 14 bases spanning the gap. This CDR3 spans 12 amino acids. The CDR3 DNA reads as TGTGCCAGCAGTGATACAGGGGGAGGGAAGTTCTTC. It yields the protein CASSDTGGGKFF.

CDR3 protein: CASSLNAVREKLFF. In DNA, the CDR3 is TGTGCCAGCAGCTTAAATGCGGTCCGAGAAAAACTGTTTTTT. The chain is built from TRBV7-9 and TRBJ1-4; D gene unclear. CDR3 length equals 14 residues. Germline V gives CDR1 SEHNR, CDR2 FQNEAQ (reference sequence). Trimming removed 2 bases from V and 8 bases from J, with 12 bases in between.

The count of this clone is one. The V gene is TRBV15, the J gene TRBJ1-3; D not resolved. Germline CDR1 and CDR2: LNHNV and YYDKDF (reference sequence). V shed 0 bases and J shed 4 bases, with 10 bases lying between them. CDR3 length: 15 residues. CDR3 in DNA: TGTGCCACCAGCAGAGATCGAGGGTACGGAAACACCATATATTTT. It yields the protein CATSRDRGYGNTIYF.

The rearrangement uses TRBV5-4 and TRBJ2-5, with D unresolved. The CDR3 runs to 18 residues. Trimming stripped 4 bases from V and 7 bases from J, with 29 bases between. Germline CDR1 SGHNT, CDR2 YYREEE (reference sequence). The CDR3 coding sequence is TGTGCCAGCAGCCCTCCCCTTTTTCAAGACGGCCTAGTTGGGACCCAGTACTTC. Amino acid sequence: CASSPPLFQDGLVGTQYF.

The rearrangement joins TRBV11-3 to TRBJ2-1; tentative D call: TRBD1 (6 bases). CDR1 and CDR2 (germline): SGHNT, YENEEA. Trimming stripped 5 bases from V and 9 bases from J, with 26 bases between. The CDR3 length is 17 residues. The CDR3 loop is CASSQGSGGNPAPEQFF. CDR3 bases: TGTGCCAGCAGCCAAGGAAGTGGGGGCAACCCGGCCCCTGAGCAGTTCTTC. Complete variable domain (other parts from reference TRBV11-3 and TRBJ2-1): EAGVVQSPRYKIIEKKQPVAFWCNPISGHNTLYWYLQNLGQGPELLIRYENEEAVDDSQLPKDRFSAERLKGVDSTLKIQPAELGDSAVYLCASSQGSGGNPAPEQFFGPGTRLTVL.

This clone was seen only once. The chain links TRBV19 to TRBJ2-2; 8 bases fit TRBD2. The CDR3 runs to 15 residues. Losses at the gene ends were 10 bases for V and 8 bases for J; bases not matched to a gene: 15. From germline, CDR1 is LNHDA and CDR2 SQIVND (reference sequence). Here the CDR3 DNA reads TGTGCCACCAACTCAGCGGGAGCCGGGTCGGGGGAGCTGTTTTTT. It yields the protein CATNSAGAGSGELFF. Based on the CDR3 plus reference TRBV19 and TRBJ2-2, the full variable domain is DGGITQSPKYLFRKEGQNVTLSCEQNLNHDAMYWYRQDPGQGLRLIYYSQIVNDFQKGDIAEGYSVSREKKESFPLTVTSAQKNPTAFYLCATNSAGAGSGELFFGEGSRLTVL.

This sequence joins TRBV19 and TRBJ1-2; D may be TRBD1 (5 bases). V dropped 4 bases and J dropped 7 bases, with 10 bases sitting between them. Per the germline V gene, CDR1 is LNHDA and CDR2 is SQIVND (reference sequence). This CDR3 comprises 12 residues. CDR3 protein: CASSTGTFGYTF. The CDR3 bases are TGTGCCAGTAGTACCGGGACGTTTGGCTACACCTTC.

The gene calls are TRBV5-1 and TRBJ2-3; weak D call: TRBD2 (5 bases). Germline assignment: CDR1 SGHRS and CDR2 YFSETQ. CDR3 length: 14 amino acids. Trimming left V 5 bases short and J 2 bases short, with 12 bases between. CDR3 coding DNA: TGCGCCAGCAGTGGGTGGGGAGTCACAGATACGCAGTATTTT. Protein sequence: CASSGWGVTDTQYF.